This note documents a single T cell receptor beta chain sequence. Its cognate antigen is unknown. This sample was included in a study of shared clonotypes between healthy human individuals. The CDR3 contains 14 residues. V was shortened by 2 bases and J by 5 bases, with 12 bases between the two germline ends. From germline, CDR1 is MNHEY and CDR2 SMNVEV (reference sequence). Notes on the study in general: Clonotype sharing levels among donors were expected to vary with sequencing depth. Non-shared clonotypes showed lower generation probabilities than clonotypes common to all four donors.

Some clones are missing from TCRdb's copy, which holds only in-frame ones; the method was immunoSEQ multiplex PCR. The top ten hold 1.7% of the sample, which has approximately 2,200,000 clones, roughly 91% seen once. CD45RO-negative, CCR7-positively selected cells formed the naive CD8 fraction, excluding terminally differentiated effector memory CD45RA+ cells. Healthy HIV-negative adults with no recent acute infections or vaccinations were recruited as donors. The receptor was derived from a man between 18 and 35 years old in good health. Some clones in this sample may be carry-over from other donors' samples. The chain carries TRBV27 and TRBJ1-1; D is perhaps TRBD1 (5 bases). Sequencing was carried out using naive CD8+ T cells from PBMCs. Here the CDR3 reads CASSLIGAGTEAFF. DNA of the CDR3: TGTGCCAGCAGTTTAATCGGGGCGGGGACTGAAGCTTTCTTT.